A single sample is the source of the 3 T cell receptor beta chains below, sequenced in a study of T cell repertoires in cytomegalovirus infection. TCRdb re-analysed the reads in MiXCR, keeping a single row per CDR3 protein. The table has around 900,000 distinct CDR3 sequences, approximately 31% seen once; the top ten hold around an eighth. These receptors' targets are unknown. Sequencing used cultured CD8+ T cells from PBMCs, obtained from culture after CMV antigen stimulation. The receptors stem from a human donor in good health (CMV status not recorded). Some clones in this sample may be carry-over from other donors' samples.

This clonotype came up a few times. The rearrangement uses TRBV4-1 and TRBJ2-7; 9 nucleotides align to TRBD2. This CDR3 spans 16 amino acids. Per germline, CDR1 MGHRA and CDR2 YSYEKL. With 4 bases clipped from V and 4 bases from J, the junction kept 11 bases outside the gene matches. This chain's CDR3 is CASSLHRRAGGYEQYF. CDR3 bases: TGCGCCAGCAGCCTCCACCGACGAGCGGGAGGTTACGAGCAGTACTTC.

The CDR3 here is CASSLVGGINTDTQYF. The CDR3 coding sequence is TGTGCCAGCAGCTTAGTCGGAGGGATAAACACAGATACGCAGTATTTT. The J gene is TRBJ2-3, the V gene TRBV11-2; a possible D gene is TRBD2 (6 bases). Looked up from germline, CDR1 is SGHAT and CDR2 is FQNNGV. V was pared by 1 base and J by 2 bases, with 13 bases between. The CDR3 runs 16 residues.

CDR3 DNA sequence: TGCGCCAGCAGTGGATCGACAGGGAACCCCTACGAGCAGTACTTC. Translated: CASSGSTGNPYEQYF. The chain has TRBV10-2 and TRBJ2-7; 7 nucleotides match TRBD1. The CDR3 is made up of 15 amino acids. V shed 4 bases and J 2 bases; nucleotides not matched to a gene: 8. Germline V gene sequence: CDR1 WSHSY, CDR2 SAAADI.